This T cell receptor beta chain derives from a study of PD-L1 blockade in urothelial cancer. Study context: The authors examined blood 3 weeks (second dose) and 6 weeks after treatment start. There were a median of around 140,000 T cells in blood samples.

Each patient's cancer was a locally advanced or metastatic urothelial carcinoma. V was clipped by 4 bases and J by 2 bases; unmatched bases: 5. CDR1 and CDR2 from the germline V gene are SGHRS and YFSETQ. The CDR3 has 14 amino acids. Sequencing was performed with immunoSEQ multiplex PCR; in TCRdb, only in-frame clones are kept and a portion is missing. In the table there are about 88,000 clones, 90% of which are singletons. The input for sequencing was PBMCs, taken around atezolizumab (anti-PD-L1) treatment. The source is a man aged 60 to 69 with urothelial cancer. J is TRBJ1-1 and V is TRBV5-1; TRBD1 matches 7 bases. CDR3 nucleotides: TGCGCCAGCAGCATGGGGACAGCTAACACTGAAGCTTTCTTT. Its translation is CASSMGTANTEAFF.